Given below is one TCR beta chain in context. Germline trimming cut 2 bases from V and 4 bases from J; bases unmatched to any gene: 7. CDR1 is SGHNT and CDR2 is YYREEE in the germline V gene (reference sequence). The CDR3 loop spans 15 amino acids. This entry is derived from a study of blood T cell repertoires in COVID-19. Study context: Researchers got acute and convalescent COVID-19 samples from the United States, Italy and Spain.

The data were produced by immunoSEQ multiplex PCR, yet TCRdb's version contains in-frame clones alone and is incomplete. The sample includes 250,000 to 350,000 clones, roughly nine tenths seen only once; the top ten take 2.2%. This chain uses TRBV5-4 with TRBJ2-7; TRBD2 matches 9 bases. The sequencing sample was made of peripheral blood. The receptor was derived from a woman in her forties or fifties who had recovered from COVID-19. The CDR3 sequence is CASSFLSSGVYEQYF. CDR3 sequence (DNA): TGTGCCAGCAGCTTTTTGTCTAGCGGGGTTTACGAGCAGTACTTC.